The entry below describes one TCR beta chain. The CDR3 has 14 amino acids. Germline V CDR1 and CDR2: SGDLS, YYNGEE. The V gene lost 0 bases and the J gene lost 8 bases, with 12 bases spanning the gap. A second about 7 to 11 cycle PCR used barcoded and J-beta primers. Via MiXCR, TCRdb re-called the 5' RACE reads, giving one row per CDR3 protein. The profile shows some 1,800,000 distinct CDR3 sequences, around 42% of them singletons. The data derive from a study of blood T cells in healthy people across ages. This sequence originates from a human donor in good health. This chain connects TRBV9 to TRBJ1-5; no reliable D call. Specimen: blood. CDR3 loop: CASSVGEGFEPQHF. As DNA, the CDR3 is TGTGCCAGCAGCGTAGGGGAGGGCTTCGAGCCCCAGCATTTT.